This T cell receptor (beta chain) emerged from a study of T cell responses to AZD1222 COVID-19 vaccine. Points from the study as a whole: Increased Spike-specific TCR breadth and depth were observed after two AZD1222 doses. In a largely white British group with more females than males, clonal diversity was possibly underestimated.

Repertoires were generated with immunoSEQ multiplex PCR, while TCRdb's copy carries only in-frame clones and drops some. This table holds 140,000 or so clones, 85% to 90% found once. For this clone: What it recognizes is unknown.

Germline CDR1 is KGHSH and CDR2 is LQKENI. This CDR3 is built from 15 residues. With 3 bases clipped from V and 6 bases from J, the junction kept 6 bases outside the gene matches. V and J are TRBV18 and TRBJ1-1; 11 bases align to TRBD1. The sequence was collected from an adult in good health. The material was peripheral blood, obtained on day 0 of AZD1222 vaccination. The CDR3 loop reads CASSPPGQGAAEAFF. Written as DNA, the CDR3 is TGTGCCAGCTCACCTCCCGGACAGGGGGCGGCTGAAGCTTTCTTT.